Following are 26 T cell receptor beta chains from one sample sequenced in a study of blood T cell repertoires in COVID-19. The table came from immunoSEQ multiplex PCR; TCRdb's copy has only in-frame clones and leaves some out. The data show 300,000 to 350,000 clones, around 90% seen once. Input material: peripheral blood. The source of these receptors is a man between 18 and 29 years old with active or convalescent COVID-19.

The chain uses TRBV19 and TRBJ2-7, with a weak D call TRBD1 (5 bases). CDR1 is LNHDA and CDR2 is SQIVND in the germline V gene (reference sequence). The CDR3 totals 15 residues. The V end lost 1 base, the J end lost 0 bases, and 10 bases lay between the germline ends. This CDR3 reads CASSIVWGTSYEQYF. The CDR3 DNA sequence: TGTGCCAGTAGTATAGTTTGGGGCACCTCCTACGAGCAGTACTTC.

The chain uses TRBV5-1 and TRBJ1-1; D might be TRBD1 (5 bases). Trimming shortened V by 4 bases and J by 1 base, and 11 bases separated the two germline ends. The CDR3 runs to 14 residues. Germline values: CDR1 SGHRS, CDR2 YFSETQ. As DNA, the CDR3 is TGCGCCAGCAGCCTCGACAGACCGAACACTGAAGCTTTCTTT. This translates into CASSLDRPNTEAFF.

V gene TRBV27 combines with J gene TRBJ2-1; tentatively, D is TRBD2 (6 bases). Germline assignment: CDR1 MNHEY and CDR2 SMNVEV (reference sequence). Trimming pared 5 bases from V and 6 bases from J, leaving 17 bases between. The CDR3 is 15 amino acids. CDR3 sequence: CASSPGTGGGNEQFF. The CDR3 DNA follows: TGTGCCAGCAGTCCCGGGACTGGGGGAGGCAATGAGCAGTTCTTC.

The chain combines TRBV12-5 with TRBJ1-3, with D hard to call. V was pared by 7 bases and J by 0 bases, with 10 bases between. Germline V gene sequence: CDR1 LGHNT, CDR2 FRNRAP. The CDR3 length is 14 residues. The DNA of the CDR3 is TGTGCTAGTGCCATGGGAGGCTCTGGAAACACCATATATTTT. Its protein is CASAMGGSGNTIYF. Variable domain in full (rest from reference TRBV12-5 and TRBJ1-3): DARVTQTPRHKVTEMGQEVTMRCQPILGHNTVFWYRQTMMQGLELLAYFRNRAPLDDSGMPKDRFSAEMPDATLATLKIQPSEPRDSAVYFCASAMGGSGNTIYFGEGSWLTVV.

The genes are TRBV4-1 and TRBJ1-4; D gene unclear. The germline CDR1 and CDR2 sequences are MGHRA and YSYEKL. The CDR3 totals 13 residues. Trimming pared 1 base from V and 8 bases from J, leaving 8 bases between. CDR3 bases: TGCGCCAGCAGCCAAGTGCGGAGCGAAAAACTGTTTTTT. Translated, it gives CASSQVRSEKLFF.

This chain joins TRBV5-6 and TRBJ1-1; 7 bases match TRBD1. Trimming at V came to 1 base and at J to 1 base, leaving 7 bases not matched to a gene. The CDR3 runs to 16 residues. Germline CDR1 reads SGHDT; CDR2 reads YYEEEE. The CDR3, as DNA: TGTGCCAGCAGCTTGCGTACGGGACAGCAGAACACTGAAGCTTTCTTT. It is translated as CASSLRTGQQNTEAFF.

The chain has TRBV14 and TRBJ2-3, with 9 bases identical to TRBD2. V dropped 0 bases and J dropped 5; count of bases not matched to a gene: 6. The CDR3 extends over 16 amino acids. CDR1 and CDR2 from the germline V gene are SGHDN and FVKESK. The CDR3 bases are TGTGCCAGCAGCCAAGATCGGCTTAGCGGGGGAGATACGCAGTATTTT. Its translation is CASSQDRLSGGDTQYF.

The rearrangement joins TRBV5-1 to TRBJ2-5; 8 bases align to TRBD2. This CDR3 region has 12 residues. Losses at the gene ends were 7 bases for V and 5 bases for J; bases not matched to a gene: 4. The germline CDR1 and CDR2 sequences are SGHRS and YFSETQ. CDR3 loop: CASSREGETQYF. The CDR3 nucleotides are TGCGCCAGCTCCCGGGAGGGGGAGACCCAGTACTTC.

The V gene is TRBV12-5, the J gene TRBJ1-5, with TRBD1 matching 7 bases. Germline V gives CDR1 LGHNT, CDR2 FRNRAP. Unmatched junction bases numbered 10, after V lost 1 base and J lost 1 base. This CDR3 has 18 residues. The CDR3 here is CASGLEVPEQGSNQPQHF. CDR3 in DNA: TGTGCTAGTGGTTTGGAGGTACCTGAACAGGGGAGCAATCAGCCCCAGCATTTT. Full variable domain (rest looked up from reference TRBV12-5 and TRBJ1-5): DARVTQTPRHKVTEMGQEVTMRCQPILGHNTVFWYRQTMMQGLELLAYFRNRAPLDDSGMPKDRFSAEMPDATLATLKIQPSEPRDSAVYFCASGLEVPEQGSNQPQHFGDGTRLSIL.

V usage is TRBV27 and J usage is TRBJ1-5; D remains ambiguous. V lost 3 bases and J 3 bases, leaving 9 bases between the germline ends. The CDR3 runs to 14 residues. Germline CDR1 MNHEY, CDR2 SMNVEV (reference sequence). The CDR3 spells CASSFTGFNQPQHF. The CDR3, as DNA: TGTGCCAGCAGTTTTACGGGATTCAATCAGCCCCAGCATTTT.

The CDR3 sequence is CASSLSVAHMNTGELFF. For the CDR3, the DNA is TGTGCCAGCAGTTTATCGGTGGCACACATGAACACCGGGGAGCTGTTTTTT. The chain is built from TRBV27 and TRBJ2-2, with D unresolved. Trimming removed 0 bases from V and 1 base from J, with 12 bases in between. Germline CDR1 reads MNHEY; CDR2 reads SMNVEV (reference sequence). The CDR3 totals 17 residues.

The rearrangement uses TRBV7-9 and TRBJ2-5, with 9 bases lining up with TRBD1. The CDR3 is 15 amino acids. CDR1 and CDR2 from the germline V gene are SEHNR and FQNEAQ (reference sequence). Germline trimming cut 5 bases from V and 5 bases from J; bases unmatched to any gene: 9. The CDR3 DNA reads as TGTGCCAGCAGCGAAAACAGGGGGCTCGAGGAGACCCAGTACTTC. This encodes CASSENRGLEETQYF.

CDR3 residues: CASSLFSLAGNRGTDTQYF. The CDR3 DNA sequence: TGCGCCAGCAGCTTGTTCTCGCTAGCGGGGAACCGCGGCACAGATACGCAGTATTTT. The V gene is TRBV5-1, the J gene TRBJ2-3, with 9 nucleotides matching TRBD2. CDR1 SGHRS and CDR2 YFSETQ come from the germline V gene. The CDR3 is made up of 19 amino acids. With V trimmed by 1 base and J by 1 base, 13 bases remained unmatched. Together with reference TRBV5-1 and TRBJ2-3, the CDR3 gives the full variable domain: KAGVTQTPRYLIKTRGQQVTLSCSPISGHRSVSWYQQTPGQGLQFLFEYFSETQRNKGNFPGRFSGRQFSNSRSEMNVSTLELGDSALYLCASSLFSLAGNRGTDTQYFGPGTRLTVL.

A single count supports this clone. J is TRBJ1-2 and V is TRBV28, with 10 bases identical to TRBD1. The ends lost 8 bases at V and 0 bases at J; junction bases unmatched: 6. CDR3 size: 15 residues. Germline CDR1 reads MDHEN; CDR2 reads SYDVKM. CDR3: CASRTGGDANYGYTF. CDR3 coding DNA: TGTGCCAGCCGGACAGGGGGAGATGCTAACTATGGCTACACCTTC.

This rearrangement joins TRBV7-8 to TRBJ2-7, with 8 bases fitting TRBD1. Looked up from germline, CDR1 is SGHVS and CDR2 is FQNEAQ. The CDR3 consists of 17 residues. Losses at the gene ends were 3 bases for V and 0 bases for J; bases not matched to a gene: 10. The CDR3 DNA is TGTGCCAGCAGCTTCGGACCGAGGACAGGGCCCTCCTACGAGCAGTACTTC. This sequence encodes CASSFGPRTGPSYEQYF.

The chain employs TRBV6-5 and TRBJ2-7, with 10 positions matching TRBD2. Looked up from germline, CDR1 is MNHEY and CDR2 is SVGAGI. V trimming: 7 bases; J trimming: 5 bases; junction bases outside the gene matches: 5. This CDR3 has 13 amino acids. DNA of the CDR3: TGTGCCAGCACCCGGACTAGCGGCCACGAGCAGTACTTC. It codes for CASTRTSGHEQYF.

The CDR3 here is CATSDLLARTDTQYF. The CDR3 DNA follows: TGTGCCACCAGTGATTTGCTAGCGAGGACAGATACGCAGTATTTT. The genes are TRBV24-1 and TRBJ2-3, with D possibly being TRBD2 (6 bases). CDR3 length: 15 amino acids. Germline V gene data show CDR1 as KGHDR and CDR2 as SFDVKD. The germline V and J ends were trimmed by 0 bases and 3 bases, with 9 bases remaining between them.

This sequence joins TRBV27 and TRBJ1-1; D may be TRBD1 (6 bases). Looked up from germline, CDR1 is MNHEY and CDR2 is SMNVEV (reference sequence). Trimming pared 6 bases from V and 4 bases from J, leaving 15 bases between. The CDR3 has 14 amino acids. The CDR3 loop is CASSALTGTTEAFF. The CDR3 DNA follows: TGTGCCAGCAGCGCCCTTACAGGGACCACTGAAGCTTTCTTT.

The rearrangement uses TRBV7-2 and TRBJ2-7; 8 bases agree with TRBD1. The V gene's germline CDR1 is SGHTA and CDR2 FQGNSA. The CDR3 covers 15 residues. Trimming removed 6 bases from V and 4 bases from J; junction bases left unmatched: 11. The DNA for the CDR3 is TGTGCCAGCAGACCAGGCCGGGACAGGAGTTACGAGCAGTACTTC. Its translation: CASRPGRDRSYEQYF. The full variable domain, in which reference TRBV7-2 and TRBJ2-7 provide the parts outside the CDR3, is GAGVSQSPSNKVTEKGKDVELRCDPISGHTALYWYRQSLGQGLEFLIYFQGNSAPDKSGLPSDRFSAERTGGSVSTLTIQRTQQEDSAVYLCASRPGRDRSYEQYFGPGTRLTVT.

The rearrangement joins TRBV28 to TRBJ2-2, with a weak D call TRBD2 (6 bases). The CDR3 runs 16 residues. Germline-derived CDR1 and CDR2 are MDHEN and SYDVKM. The V and J ends lost 2 bases and 9 bases respectively, with 19 bases between them. The CDR3 coding sequence is TGTGCCAGCAGTTTAGACGCGGGGCCGGTTTTCTGGGAGCTGTTTTTT. This encodes CASSLDAGPVFWELFF.

This rearrangement joins TRBV6-6 to TRBJ2-2; 7 nucleotides match TRBD2. The CDR3 has 13 amino acids. V gave up 11 bases and J gave up 2 bases; unmatched junction bases: 5. Germline-derived CDR1 and CDR2 are MNHNY and SVGAGI (reference sequence). The CDR3 protein is CAYGGRNTGELFF. In nucleotides, the CDR3 is TGTGCCTACGGCGGGAGAAACACCGGGGAGCTGTTTTTT.

The chain carries TRBV10-1 and TRBJ2-2, with unresolved D. Trimming shortened V by 2 bases and J by 1 base, and 8 bases separated the two germline ends. Per the germline V gene, CDR1 is WNHNN and CDR2 is SYGVQD (reference sequence). The CDR3 consists of 15 residues. This chain's CDR3 is CASSEGQLNTGELFF. Here the CDR3 DNA reads TGCGCCAGCAGTGAGGGGCAGCTGAACACCGGGGAGCTGTTTTTT.

The chain carries TRBV2 and TRBJ2-1, with TRBD2 as a possible D gene (5 bases). Germline CDR1 reads SNHLY; CDR2 reads FYNNEI. The germline V and J ends were trimmed by 4 bases and 2 bases, with 12 bases remaining between them. The CDR3 covers 15 residues. CDR3 bases: TGTGCCAGCAGTGTATCGGGGAGTGCCTACAATGAGCAGTTCTTC. Residues: CASSVSGSAYNEQFF.

This chain links TRBV6-1 with TRBJ1-3; 8 nucleotides align to TRBD1. V shed 6 bases, J shed 2 bases, and the junction held 3 bases outside the gene matches. This CDR3 has 14 residues. Per germline, CDR1 MNHNS and CDR2 SASEGT. The DNA of the CDR3 is TGTGCCAGCAGCCAGGACAGGGCTGGAAACACCATATATTTT. Protein: CASSQDRAGNTIYF.

This chain joins TRBV10-3 and TRBJ1-2; no definite D call. Looked up from germline, CDR1 is ENHRY and CDR2 is SYGVKD. This CDR3 has 13 residues. Trimming left V 11 bases short and J 4 bases short, with 17 bases between. CDR3 loop: CASSGGFGYGYTF. The CDR3 bases are TGTGCCTCGAGCGGAGGGTTTGGCTATGGCTACACCTTC.

The table lists this clone with a count of one. J is TRBJ1-2 and V is TRBV7-2; 11 positions match TRBD1. V was clipped by 4 bases and J by 8 bases; unmatched bases: 6. The CDR3 runs to 14 residues. The germline gives CDR1 SGHTA, CDR2 FQGNSA. The CDR3 region is CASSSGTGGIGYTF. CDR3 DNA: TGTGCCAGCAGCTCCGGGACAGGGGGGATCGGCTACACCTTC.